The rows below give T cell receptor beta chains drawn from one sample of a study of T cells after posttransplantation cyclophosphamide. Measured with immunoSEQ multiplex PCR; TCRdb has only the in-frame clones, and not every one. Here the sample spans roughly 16,000 clones, over 75% being singletons. This material consisted of PBMCs, taken after an allogeneic stem cell transplant with a calcineurin inhibitor and methotrexate. These receptor sequences come from a male patient in his forties or fifties who received an allogeneic stem cell transplant from an unrelated donor, was CMV-positive, and had chronic GVHD only. Some T cells could come from the graft donor. Both conserved end residues are part of each CDR3. A D gene is named only where the DNA matches it firmly. Clone sizes are given selectively: once, few, many, or a class where the clone is expanded.

j_call clone_size d_call v_call cdr3_aa cdr3_nt
TRBJ2-2 NA TRBD2 TRBV9 CASSASGRAGTGELFF TGTGCCAGCAGCGCTAGCGGGAGGGCGGGCACCGGGGAGCTGTTTTTT
TRBJ1-6 NA NA TRBV2 CASSEMGRGSPLHF TGTGCCAGCAGTGAAATGGGGAGAGGATCACCCCTCCACTTT
TRBJ1-1 NA NA TRBV6-5 CASSFRRNTEAFF TGTGCCAGCAGTTTCAGAAGGAACACTGAAGCTTTCTTT
TRBJ2-5 NA NA TRBV7-2 CASSSRFGSGETQYF TGTGCCAGCAGCTCCAGATTTGGGTCGGGAGAGACCCAGTACTTC
TRBJ2-5 NA TRBD2 TRBV28 CASSRRRGGSQETQYF TGTGCCAGCAGCCGCCGGCGCGGGGGGTCCCAAGAGACCCAGTACTTC
TRBJ2-1 NA NA TRBV19 CASSSPRSLFYNEQFF TGTGCCAGTAGTTCCCCAAGGAGTCTTTTCTACAATGAGCAGTTCTTC
TRBJ2-5 NA TRBD2 TRBV9 CASNLGGGRGETQYF TGTGCCAGCAACCTCGGCGGGGGGCGGGGGGAGACCCAGTACTTC
TRBJ2-7 NA NA TRBV5-1 CASSPRWSGYEQYF TGCGCCAGCAGCCCTCGGTGGAGTGGGTACGAGCAGTACTTC
TRBJ2-7 NA TRBD2 TRBV2 CASSPLLGRAREQYF TGTGCCAGCAGTCCGCTTCTCGGGAGGGCGAGGGAGCAGTACTTC
TRBJ1-1 NA TRBD1 TRBV6-6 CASRPTGTGFEAFF TGTGCCAGCAGGCCGACCGGGACAGGGTTTGAAGCTTTCTTT
TRBJ2-7 NA TRBD2 TRBV9 CASSVGSHGTSGNGEQYF TGTGCCAGCAGCGTAGGGAGTCATGGGACTAGCGGGAACGGCGAGCAGTACTTC
TRBJ2-1 NA NA TRBV7-9 CASSFEVGEQFF TGTGCCAGCAGCTTTGAGGTGGGTGAGCAGTTCTTC
TRBJ1-3 NA NA TRBV5-1 CASSLAEQGLAGNTIYF TGCGCCAGCAGCTTGGCTGAACAGGGTCTTGCAGGAAACACCATATATTTT
TRBJ2-7 NA NA TRBV5-1 CASRTYISYEQYF TGCGCCAGCAGGACATACATCTCCTACGAGCAGTACTTC
TRBJ1-2 few NA TRBV5-8 CASSSYGYTF TGTGCCAGCAGCTCTTATGGCTACACCTTC
TRBJ2-3 NA NA TRBV5-1 CASSRGASTDTQYF TGCGCCAGCAGTCGGGGGGCGAGCACAGATACGCAGTATTTT
TRBJ2-7 NA TRBD2 TRBV9 CASSPNGLAVEEQYF TGTGCCAGCAGCCCTAATGGCCTAGCGGTGGAGGAGCAGTACTTC
TRBJ2-1 NA NA TRBV12-5 CASGLYGTPIGAWSEQFF TGTGCTAGTGGTTTGTATGGGACTCCCATAGGGGCGTGGAGTGAGCAGTTCTTC
TRBJ2-2 once TRBD2 TRBV7-2 CASSLLAGIGLGTGELFF TGTGCCAGCAGCTTGCTAGCGGGAATCGGTCTGGGCACCGGGGAGCTGTTTTTT
TRBJ1-1 NA NA TRBV11-3 CASSLEDQGAFF TGTGCCAGCAGCTTGGAGGATCAGGGGGCTTTCTTT
TRBJ2-2 NA TRBD2 TRBV29-1 CSVEPAGVTGELFF TGCAGCGTTGAACCGGCGGGGGTCACCGGGGAGCTGTTTTTT
TRBJ2-1 NA TRBD2 TRBV19 CASRGLGSYNEQFF TGTGCCAGTAGGGGACTAGGCTCCTACAATGAGCAGTTCTTC
TRBJ1-6 once NA TRBV4-2 CASSQRQGDSPLHF TGTGCCAGCAGCCAACGCCAGGGTGATTCACCCCTCCACTTT
TRBJ2-5 NA NA TRBV5-1 CASSFRGQETQYF TGCGCCAGCAGCTTCCGGGGGCAAGAGACCCAGTACTTC
TRBJ2-1 NA NA TRBV7-8 CASSFIAGYNEQFF TGTGCCAGCAGCTTTATCGCAGGTTACAATGAGCAGTTCTTC
TRBJ2-5 NA NA TRBV6-1 CASSEWAEIKETQYF TGTGCCAGCAGTGAATGGGCAGAGATAAAAGAGACCCAGTACTTC
TRBJ2-2 NA TRBD1 TRBV5-1 CASSLGTGPFGELFF TGCGCCAGCAGCTTGGGGACAGGGCCCTTCGGGGAGCTGTTTTTT